This is a list of T cell receptor beta chains from one sample in a study of CD8+CD57+ T cells in acquired aplastic anemia. TCRdb re-derived calls from the reads in MiXCR, one entry per CDR3 protein. The repertoire has about 200,000 distinct CDR3 sequences, 50% to 70% of them found once; the top ten carry about 60%. Sample: sorted CD4+, CD8+, or CD8+CD57+ T cells (not recorded which) from PBMCs. These receptors were obtained from a human donor with aplastic anemia. CDR3s include the opening cysteine and the closing phenylalanine or tryptophan. A D gene is named only where the DNA matches it firmly. Size values are once, few and many counts, or a class for expanded clones, and some rows have none.

v_call	j_call	clone_size	d_call	cdr3_aa	cdr3_nt
TRBV4-1	TRBJ2-1	many	NA	CASSQDPVSYNEQFF	TGCGCCAGCAGCCAAGATCCGGTCTCCTACAATGAGCAGTTCTTC
TRBV10-2	TRBJ2-7	few	NA	CATRPPATYEQYF	TGCGCCACCAGGCCTCCAGCGACCTACGAGCAGTACTTC
TRBV7-9	TRBJ2-3	few	NA	CASSQQLASSTDTQYF	TGTGCCAGCAGCCAACAACTAGCTTCGAGCACAGATACGCAGTATTTT
TRBV7-8	TRBJ2-1	NA	NA	CASSRTVALEQFF	TGTGCCAGCAGCCGGACGGTCGCGCTCGAGCAGTTCTTC
TRBV7-3	TRBJ2-5	NA	NA	CASSAANQETQYF	TGTGCCAGCAGCGCGGCAAACCAAGAGACCCAGTACTTC
TRBV7-3	TRBJ1-6	NA	NA	CASSLGGGGTNSPLHF	TGTGCCAGCAGCTTAGGTGGGGGGGGAACCAATTCACCCCTCCACTTT
TRBV20-1	TRBJ2-1	few	TRBD2	CSAVSSGRSNEQFF	TGCAGTGCCGTTTCTAGCGGGAGAAGCAATGAGCAGTTCTTC
TRBV12-3/TRBV12-4	TRBJ2-1	NA	TRBD2	CASSGLAGFNEQFF	TGTGCCAGCAGTGGACTAGCGGGATTCAATGAGCAGTTCTTC
TRBV24-1	TRBJ2-1	few	NA	CATSADGLDEQFF	TGTGCCACCAGTGCCGACGGTCTCGATGAGCAGTTCTTC
TRBV20-1	TRBJ2-2	many	TRBD1	CSARDQGTGDTGELFF	TGCAGTGCTAGAGATCAAGGGACAGGGGACACCGGGGAGCTGTTTTTT
TRBV7-9	TRBJ1-6	NA	NA	CASSFWNSPLHF	TGTGCCAGCAGCTTTTGGAATTCACCCCTCCACTTT